The 26 T cell receptor beta chains reported below all come from one sample, sequenced in a study of blood T cells in healthy people across ages. PCR was performed a second time for roughly 7 to 12 cycles using a sample-barcoded 5' primer and a J-beta primer mix. MiXCR was run by TCRdb on the 5' RACE reads, yielding one entry per CDR3 protein. The sample records about 830,000 distinct CDR3 sequences, 58% being singletons. What was sequenced was blood. These receptors were collected from a man between 25 and 39 years old in good health.

V usage is TRBV27 and J usage is TRBJ2-5; no clear D. The DNA end is a closer match to TRBJ2-7, so the J assignment may be wrong. The CDR3 is 14 residues long. Germline V gives CDR1 MNHEY, CDR2 SMNVEV (reference sequence). The CDR3 nucleotides are TGTGCCAGCAGTCCCGCCGCACGGGCATACGAGCAGTACTTC. Protein product: CASSPAARAYEQYF.

This clonotype has just a few counts. The chain couples TRBV20-1 to TRBJ2-3; D might be TRBD2 (6 bases). The ends were cut back, 6 bases at V and 0 bases at J, with 10 bases in the middle. The germline V gene has CDR1 DFQATT and CDR2 SNEGSKA (reference sequence). CDR3 length: 13 amino acids. CDR3 DNA: TGCAGTGCCGATAGCGGTAGCACAGATACGCAGTATTTT. Translating gives CSADSGSTDTQYF.

This rearrangement joins TRBV12-5 to TRBJ1-1; D call uncertain. The CDR3 runs to 11 residues. Trimming took off 9 bases at V and 5 bases at J, with 10 bases between the two ends. CDR1 is LGHNT and CDR2 is FRNRAP in the germline V gene. This chain's CDR3 is CARNGRTEAFF. The CDR3 nucleotides are TGTGCTAGGAACGGGAGGACTGAAGCTTTCTTT.

As for this clonotype: One junction end disagrees with the germline gene, perhaps due to a read error. This chain links TRBV10-3 with TRBJ2-3; D gene unclear. Germline V gene data show CDR1 as ENHRY and CDR2 as SYGVKD. The CDR3 extends over 12 amino acids. The CDR3 is CVISDLRDTQYF. DNA for the CDR3: TGTGTCATCAGTGATCTGCGGGATACGCAGTATTTT.

A note on this clonotype: Being one base from a much bigger clone, this may be a read error. The chain couples TRBV20-1 to TRBJ2-5, with TRBD2 identical over 8 bases. The CDR3 is 14 amino acids. Looked up from germline, CDR1 is DFQATT and CDR2 is SNEGSKA (reference sequence). CDR3 loop: CSTRAGVTYNEQYF. The CDR3 bases are TGCAGTACTAGAGCGGGAGTGACGTACAATGAGCAGTACTTC.

J is TRBJ1-1 and V is TRBV29-1; possible D gene TRBD1, 5 bases. V was pared by 7 bases and J by 0 bases, with 9 bases between. This CDR3 region has 12 residues. Germline CDR1 and CDR2: SQVTM and ANQGSEA. The CDR3 sequence: CSGGRMNTEAFF. CDR3 bases: TGCAGCGGGGGACGGATGAACACTGAAGCTTTCTTT.

DNA of the CDR3: TGTGCCAGCAGCCAAAACAGGGGTGAAAAACTGTTTTTT. It translates to CASSQNRGEKLFF. The chain employs TRBV7-2 and TRBJ1-4, with 7 bases aligning to TRBD1. CDR3 length equals 13 residues. V trimming: 5 bases; J trimming: 7 bases; junction bases outside the gene matches: 4. The V gene's germline CDR1 is SGHTA and CDR2 FQGNSA.

This clonotype has more than one count but fewer than ten. The chain employs TRBV12-3 or TRBV12-4 and TRBJ1-2; D is undetermined. Trimming removed 1 base from V and 7 bases from J, with 10 bases in between. The CDR3 is 13 residues long. CDR3 DNA sequence: TGTGCCAGCAGTTTAGGGTCCCTTGGTGGCTACACCTTC. Its translation is CASSLGSLGGYTF.

The sample holds a few counts of this clonotype. V and J are TRBV7-2 and TRBJ2-7, with D perhaps matching TRBD1 (6 bases). Germline loops: CDR1 SGHTA, CDR2 FQGNSA. This CDR3 has 15 amino acids. V was shortened by 6 bases and J by 0 bases, with 15 bases between the two germline ends. In DNA, the CDR3 is TGTGCCAGCAGTTACAGGGCCGTATCCTCCTACGAGCAGTACTTC. Translating it yields CASSYRAVSSYEQYF.

The chain links TRBV21-1 to TRBJ1-2. TRBV21-1 is given as a pseudogene. The CDR3 sequence is 10 residues long. Here the CDR3 reads CASSKGCYTF. In DNA form, the CDR3 reads TGTGCCAGCAGCAAGGGGTGCTACACCTTC.

The gene calls are TRBV6-5 and TRBJ2-1, with D unclear. V was pared by 4 bases and J by 8 bases, with 9 bases between. The CDR3 runs to 12 residues. From germline, CDR1 is MNHEY and CDR2 SVGAGI. The chain's CDR3 is CASSSSSDEQFF. Here the CDR3 DNA reads TGTGCCAGCAGTTCCTCGTCAGATGAGCAGTTCTTC.

The chain couples TRBV7-2 to TRBJ1-5; D not resolved. This CDR3 contains 14 residues. Germline V CDR1 and CDR2: SGHTA, FQGNSA. Trimming removed 6 bases from V and 8 bases from J, with 17 bases in between. The CDR3: CASRNTAPLEPQHF. DNA for the CDR3: TGTGCCAGCAGAAACACCGCTCCGCTTGAGCCCCAGCATTTT.

The CDR3 protein is CASSPMDSPLSGYTF. The CDR3 DNA reads TGTGCCAGCAGCCCCATGGACAGTCCTTTAAGCGGCTACACCTTC. The chain has TRBV3-1 and TRBJ1-2; a possible D gene is TRBD1 (6 bases). The CDR3 has 15 amino acids. Germline CDR1 reads LGHDT; CDR2 reads YNNKEL (reference sequence). The germline V and J ends were trimmed by 4 bases and 8 bases, with 20 bases remaining between them. Combining the CDR3 with reference TRBV3-1 and TRBJ1-2 gives the whole variable domain DTAVSQTPKYLVTQMGNDKSIKCEQNLGHDTMYWYKQDSKKFLKIMFSYNNKELIINETVPNRFSPKSPDKAHLNLHINSLELGDSAVYFCASSPMDSPLSGYTFGSGTRLTVV.

This chain connects TRBV9 to TRBJ1-1, with D maybe TRBD1 (6 bases). Trimming shortened V by 6 bases and J by 8 bases, and 14 bases separated the two germline ends. Germline V gene lookup returns CDR1 SGDLS and CDR2 YYNGEE. This CDR3 has 12 residues. The CDR3 loop is CASKGGGAEAFF. In DNA form, the CDR3 reads TGTGCCAGCAAGGGGGGAGGGGCAGAAGCTTTCTTT.

The chain links TRBV10-3 to TRBJ1-1, with D tentatively TRBD1 (5 bases). Germline V gene data show CDR1 as ENHRY and CDR2 as SYGVKD. The CDR3 is 16 amino acids. Deletions cut 8 bases from V and 6 bases from J, with 25 bases between. In DNA, the CDR3 is TGTGCCATCCCTGAGAGGTTGGGGGGGAAGGGTGCTGAAGCTTTCTTT. Translating it yields CAIPERLGGKGAEAFF.

The V gene is TRBV18, the J gene TRBJ2-4; D not resolved. Germline values: CDR1 KGHSH, CDR2 LQKENI. Trimming removed 6 bases from V and 2 bases from J, with 11 bases in between. The CDR3 runs to 14 residues. The DNA for the CDR3 is TGTGCCAGCTCGGCCGACATATCCAAAAACATTCAGTACTTC. Its protein product is CASSADISKNIQYF. The full variable domain, with the rest looked up from reference TRBV18 and TRBJ2-4, is NAGVMQNPRHLVRRRGQEARLRCSPMKGHSHVYWYRQLPEEGLKFMVYLQKENIIDESGMPKERFSAEFPKEGPSILRIQQVVRGDSAAYFCASSADISKNIQYFGAGTRLSVL.

The chain has TRBV2 and TRBJ2-1, with a tentative D call TRBD1 (5 bases). V dropped 5 bases and J dropped 5 bases, with 16 bases sitting between them. The germline gives CDR1 SNHLY, CDR2 FYNNEI. This CDR3 spans 15 amino acids. The CDR3 DNA follows: TGTGCCAGCAGTCAAAAGGGGCCCATAGACAATGAGCAGTTCTTC. Translated, it gives CASSQKGPIDNEQFF.

This clonotype was counted between two and nine times. V gene TRBV7-3 combines with J gene TRBJ1-1; D is ambiguous. CDR1 and CDR2 (germline): SGHTA, FQGTGA. The CDR3 is 13 residues long. Deletions cut 3 bases from V and 1 base from J, with 6 bases between. The CDR3 is CASSFARNTEAFF. The DNA of the CDR3 is TGTGCCAGCAGCTTTGCACGGAACACTGAAGCTTTCTTT.

In this sample, this clonotype turned up once. This sequence joins TRBV7-2 and TRBJ2-3, with 14 nucleotides matching TRBD2. Germline trimming cut 5 bases from V and 2 bases from J; bases unmatched to any gene: 9. The germline CDR1 and CDR2 sequences are SGHTA and FQGNSA. This CDR3 has 18 residues. The CDR3 spells CASSPRRTSGGHTDTQYF. The CDR3 DNA follows: TGTGCCAGCAGCCCCAGACGGACTAGCGGGGGGCACACAGATACGCAGTATTTT.

V and J are TRBV29-1 and TRBJ1-2; TRBD1 matches at 8 bases. CDR1 and CDR2 from the germline V gene are SQVTM and ANQGSEA. J was trimmed by 4 bases and V by 0 bases; bases with no gene match: 10. The CDR3 extends over 16 amino acids. The CDR3 here is CSVEEGGTGGIYGYTF. The CDR3 DNA sequence: TGCAGCGTTGAAGAGGGGGGGACAGGCGGGATCTATGGCTACACCTTC.

This rearrangement joins TRBV30 to TRBJ1-6, with D possibly TRBD1 on 5 matching bases. V dropped 5 bases and J dropped 7 bases, with 6 bases sitting between them. Per germline, CDR1 GTSNPN and CDR2 SVGIG (reference sequence). The CDR3 spans 11 residues. The CDR3 DNA follows: TGTGCCTGGGACAGAAATTCACCCCTCCACTTT. Protein product: CAWDRNSPLHF.

The chain recombines TRBV4-3 with TRBJ2-6; the D is unclear. CDR1 is LGHNA and CDR2 is YSLEER in the germline V gene. V lost 0 bases, J lost 0 bases, and 12 bases lay in between. The CDR3 covers 18 residues. The CDR3 sequence is CASSQDWQVGSGANVLTF. The CDR3 region has the DNA TGCGCCAGCAGCCAAGATTGGCAGGTGGGCTCTGGGGCCAACGTCCTGACTTTC.

This rearrangement joins TRBV27 to TRBJ2-3; D not certain. This CDR3 is built from 17 residues. Trimming pared 3 bases from V and 2 bases from J, leaving 18 bases between. Germline loops: CDR1 MNHEY, CDR2 SMNVEV (reference sequence). Here the CDR3 DNA reads TGTGCCAGCAGTTTCTTCGGCGGAAGCGAGCCCACAGATACGCAGTATTTT. Amino acids: CASSFFGGSEPTDTQYF.

The chain couples TRBV7-2 to TRBJ2-1; D is possibly TRBD1 (6 bases). The germline V gene encodes CDR1 SGHTA and CDR2 FQGNSA. With 8 bases removed from V and 10 bases from J, the gap between germline ends came to 24 bases. The CDR3 length is 15 residues. CDR3 loop: CASGPKGGRGFEQFF. The CDR3 DNA follows: TGTGCCAGCGGACCTAAAGGGGGTAGGGGATTCGAGCAGTTCTTC. The full variable domain, its missing parts supplied by reference TRBV7-2 and TRBJ2-1, is GAGVSQSPSNKVTEKGKDVELRCDPISGHTALYWYRQSLGQGLEFLIYFQGNSAPDKSGLPSDRFSAERTGGSVSTLTIQRTQQEDSAVYLCASGPKGGRGFEQFFGPGTRLTVL.

As DNA, the CDR3 is TGTGCCACCAGCAGAGGCAGGGTAGCCAATCAGCCCCAGCATTTT. Protein product: CATSRGRVANQPQHF. This sequence joins TRBV15 and TRBJ1-5, with D possibly matching TRBD1 (5 bases). This CDR3 spans 15 amino acids. V lost 1 base and J lost 3, with 10 bases in between. The germline gives CDR1 LNHNV, CDR2 YYDKDF (reference sequence).

The V call is TRBV9, the J call TRBJ2-1; 8 bases match TRBD2. Per germline, CDR1 SGDLS and CDR2 YYNGEE. The trim removed 0 bases at V and 6 bases at J, leaving 11 bases unmatched. The CDR3 consists of 17 residues. The CDR3 here is CASSVGGGRLQGNEQFF. CDR3 nucleotide sequence: TGTGCCAGCAGCGTAGGGGGCGGGAGGCTTCAAGGCAATGAGCAGTTCTTC.